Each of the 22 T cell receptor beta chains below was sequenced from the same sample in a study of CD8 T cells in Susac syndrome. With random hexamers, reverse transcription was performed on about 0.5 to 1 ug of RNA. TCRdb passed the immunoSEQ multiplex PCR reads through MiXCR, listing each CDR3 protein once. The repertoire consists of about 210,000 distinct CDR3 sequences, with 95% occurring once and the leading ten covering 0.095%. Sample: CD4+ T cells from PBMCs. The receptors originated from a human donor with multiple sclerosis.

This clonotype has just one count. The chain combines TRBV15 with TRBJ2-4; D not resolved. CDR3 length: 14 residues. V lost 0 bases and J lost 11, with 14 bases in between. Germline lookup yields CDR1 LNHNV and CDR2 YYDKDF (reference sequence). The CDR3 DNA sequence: TGTGCCACCAGCAGAGATAGGGTGGGTGGCGTTCAGTACTTC. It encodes CATSRDRVGGVQYF.

CDR3 nucleotides: TGTGCCAGCAGTTCTCCGCGGTCGGCGGGGGCCAACGTCCTGACTTTC. Protein sequence: CASSSPRSAGANVLTF. The chain recombines TRBV27 with TRBJ2-6; D is ambiguous. Germline V gene sequence: CDR1 MNHEY, CDR2 SMNVEV (reference sequence). The CDR3 runs to 16 residues. Trimming removed 4 bases at V and 4 bases at J, with 14 bases between.

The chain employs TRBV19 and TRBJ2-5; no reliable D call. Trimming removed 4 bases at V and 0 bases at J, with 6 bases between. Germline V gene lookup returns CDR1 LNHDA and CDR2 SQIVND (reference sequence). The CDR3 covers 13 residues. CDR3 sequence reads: CASSNRYQETQYF. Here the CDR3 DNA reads TGTGCCAGTAGTAACCGTTACCAAGAGACCCAGTACTTC.

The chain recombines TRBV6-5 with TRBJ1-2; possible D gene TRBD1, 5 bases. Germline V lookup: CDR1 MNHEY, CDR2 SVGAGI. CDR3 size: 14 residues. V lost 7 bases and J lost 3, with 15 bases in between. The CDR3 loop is CASKKSRGDYGYTF. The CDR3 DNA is TGTGCCAGCAAGAAGTCCCGGGGGGACTATGGCTACACCTTC.

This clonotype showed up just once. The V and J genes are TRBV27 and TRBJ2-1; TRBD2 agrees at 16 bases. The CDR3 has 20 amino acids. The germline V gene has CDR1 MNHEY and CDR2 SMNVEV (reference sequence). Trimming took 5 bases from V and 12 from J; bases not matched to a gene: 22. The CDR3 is CASSTREAAPGLAGGLRQFF. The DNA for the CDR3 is TGTGCCAGCAGTACTAGGGAAGCAGCACCGGGACTAGCGGGAGGGTTACGGCAGTTCTTC.

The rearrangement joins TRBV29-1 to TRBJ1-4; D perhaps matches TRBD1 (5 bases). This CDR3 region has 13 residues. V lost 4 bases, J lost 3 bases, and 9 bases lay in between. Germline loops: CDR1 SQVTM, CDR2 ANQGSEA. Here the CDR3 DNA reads TGCAGCGTTGGCCGGGGGTCTAATGAAAAACTGTTTTTT. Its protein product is CSVGRGSNEKLFF.

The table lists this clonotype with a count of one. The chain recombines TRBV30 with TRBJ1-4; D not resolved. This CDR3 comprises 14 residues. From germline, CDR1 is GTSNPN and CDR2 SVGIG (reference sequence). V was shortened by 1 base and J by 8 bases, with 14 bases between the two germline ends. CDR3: CAWSGTTREEKLFF. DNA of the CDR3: TGTGCCTGGAGTGGAACTACCCGAGAGGAAAAACTGTTTTTT.

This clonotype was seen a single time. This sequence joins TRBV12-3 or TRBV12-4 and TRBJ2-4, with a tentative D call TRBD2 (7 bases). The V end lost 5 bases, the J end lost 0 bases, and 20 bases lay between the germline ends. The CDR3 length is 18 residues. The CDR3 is CASSIDRPGGIAKNIQYF. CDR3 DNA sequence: TGTGCCAGCAGTATCGACAGGCCGGGGGGTATAGCCAAAAACATTCAGTACTTC.

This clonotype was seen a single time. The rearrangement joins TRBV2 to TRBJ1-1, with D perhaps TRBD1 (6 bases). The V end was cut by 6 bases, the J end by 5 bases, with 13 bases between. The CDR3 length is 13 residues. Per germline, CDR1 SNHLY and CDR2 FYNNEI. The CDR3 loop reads CASRTRRGTEAFF. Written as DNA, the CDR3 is TGTGCCAGCAGGACTCGGAGGGGGACTGAAGCTTTCTTT.

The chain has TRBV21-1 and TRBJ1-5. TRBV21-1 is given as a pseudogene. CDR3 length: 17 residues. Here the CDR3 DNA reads TGTGCCAGCACCACTCTTAATAGACTGTATAGCAATCAGCCCCAGCATTTT. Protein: CASTTLNRLYSNQPQHF.

The CDR3 DNA sequence: TGTGCCAGCAGTTTAGCGGGGAGGGGCACTGAAGCTTTCTTT. It is translated as CASSLAGRGTEAFF. The V and J genes are TRBV12-3 or TRBV12-4 and TRBJ1-1; weak D call: TRBD1 (5 bases). Between the trimmed V and J ends, which lost 0 bases and 4 bases, there was a span of 9 bases. The CDR3 contains 14 residues.

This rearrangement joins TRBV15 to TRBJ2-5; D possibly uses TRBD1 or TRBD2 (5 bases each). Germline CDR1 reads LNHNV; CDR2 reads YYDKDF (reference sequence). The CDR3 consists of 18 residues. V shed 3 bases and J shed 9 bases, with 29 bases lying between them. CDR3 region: CATSRAPSGPSRSSAQYF. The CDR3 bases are TGTGCCACCAGCAGGGCCCCGTCGGGACCTAGCCGTTCATCGGCCCAGTACTTC.

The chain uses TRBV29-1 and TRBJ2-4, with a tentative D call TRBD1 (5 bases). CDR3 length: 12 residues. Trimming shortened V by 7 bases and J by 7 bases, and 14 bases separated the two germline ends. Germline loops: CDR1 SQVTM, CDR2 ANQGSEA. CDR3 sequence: CSGRTGSNIQYF. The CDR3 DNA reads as TGCAGCGGGAGAACAGGATCGAACATTCAGTACTTC.

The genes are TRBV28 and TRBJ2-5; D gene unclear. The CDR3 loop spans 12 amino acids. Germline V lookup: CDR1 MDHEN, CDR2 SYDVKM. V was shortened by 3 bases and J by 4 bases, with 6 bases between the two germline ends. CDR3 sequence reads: CASSFRAETQYF. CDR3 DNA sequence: TGTGCCAGCAGTTTTCGTGCAGAGACCCAGTACTTC.

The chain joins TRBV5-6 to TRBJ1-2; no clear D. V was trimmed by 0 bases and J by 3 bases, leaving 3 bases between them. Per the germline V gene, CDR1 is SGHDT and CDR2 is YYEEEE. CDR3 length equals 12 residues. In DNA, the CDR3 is TGTGCCAGCAGCTTGGACCACTATGGCTACACCTTC. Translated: CASSLDHYGYTF.

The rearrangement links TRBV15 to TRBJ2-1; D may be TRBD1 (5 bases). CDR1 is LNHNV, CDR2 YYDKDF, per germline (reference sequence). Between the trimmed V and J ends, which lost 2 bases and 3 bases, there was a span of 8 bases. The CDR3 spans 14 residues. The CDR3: CATSRQGYYNEQFF. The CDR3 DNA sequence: TGTGCCACCAGCAGACAGGGCTACTACAATGAGCAGTTCTTC.

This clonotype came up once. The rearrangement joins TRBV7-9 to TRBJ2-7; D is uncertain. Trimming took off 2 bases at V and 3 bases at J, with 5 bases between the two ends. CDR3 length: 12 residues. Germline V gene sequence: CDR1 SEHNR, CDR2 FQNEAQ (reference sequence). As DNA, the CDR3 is TGTGCCAGCAGCTTATTTCGCTACGAGCAGTACTTC. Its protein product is CASSLFRYEQYF.

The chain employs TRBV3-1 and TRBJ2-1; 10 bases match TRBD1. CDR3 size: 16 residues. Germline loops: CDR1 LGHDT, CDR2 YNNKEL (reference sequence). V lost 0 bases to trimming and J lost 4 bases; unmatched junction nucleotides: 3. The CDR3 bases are TGTGCCAGCAGCCAAGATTGGGGACAGGGGTACAATGAGCAGTTCTTC. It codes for CASSQDWGQGYNEQFF.

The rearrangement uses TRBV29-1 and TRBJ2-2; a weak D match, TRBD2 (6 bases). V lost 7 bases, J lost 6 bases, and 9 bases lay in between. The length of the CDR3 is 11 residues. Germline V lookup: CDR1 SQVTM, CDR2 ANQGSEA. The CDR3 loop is CSAGGAGELFF. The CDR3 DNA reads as TGCAGCGCCGGCGGGGCCGGGGAGCTGTTTTTT.

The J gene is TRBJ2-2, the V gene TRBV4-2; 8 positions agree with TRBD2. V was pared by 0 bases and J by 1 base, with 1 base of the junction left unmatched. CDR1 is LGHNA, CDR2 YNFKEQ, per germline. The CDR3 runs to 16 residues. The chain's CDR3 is CASSQELAENTGELFF. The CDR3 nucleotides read TGTGCCAGCAGCCAAGAACTAGCGGAGAACACCGGGGAGCTGTTTTTT.

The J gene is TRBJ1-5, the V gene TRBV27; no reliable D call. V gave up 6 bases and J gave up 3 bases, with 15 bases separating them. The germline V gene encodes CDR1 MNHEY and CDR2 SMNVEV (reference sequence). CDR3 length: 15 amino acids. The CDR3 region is CASRKGGQYNQPQHF. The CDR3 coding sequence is TGTGCCAGCAGAAAAGGAGGGCAGTACAATCAGCCCCAGCATTTT.

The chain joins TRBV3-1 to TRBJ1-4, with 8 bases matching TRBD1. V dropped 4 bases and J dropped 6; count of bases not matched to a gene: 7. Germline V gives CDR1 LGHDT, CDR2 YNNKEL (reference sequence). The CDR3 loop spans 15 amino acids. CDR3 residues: CASSPWTGNHEKLFF. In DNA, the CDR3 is TGTGCCAGCAGCCCTTGGACAGGGAATCATGAAAAACTGTTTTTT.